This T cell receptor (beta chain) was identified in a study of T cell changes during pregnancy in multiple sclerosis. The repertoire was sequenced with immunoSEQ multiplex PCR; TCRdb's copy has only in-frame clones and lacks some. The table has fewer than 150,000 clones, about 96% seen once. This CDR3 comprises 13 residues. V lost 4 bases to trimming and J lost 3 bases, with 10 bases between them. Germline V lookup: CDR1 MGHDK, CDR2 SYGVNS. The TCR was taken from a female donor with multiple sclerosis, enrolled in a pregnancy study. The V gene is TRBV25-1, the J gene TRBJ2-7; D is unresolved. The specimen comprised peripheral blood, sampled after pregnancy. CDR3 sequence (DNA): TGTGCCAGCAGTGGCTCAGTCCTCTACGAGCAGTACTTC. Amino acids: CASSGSVLYEQYF.